Below, 10 T cell receptor beta chains from the same sample are listed, as sequenced in a study of T cells in Graves' hyperthyroidism and ophthalmopathy. It was RNA transcripts that yielded the amplified TCR beta CDR3 regions. HTBI primers were used for first-round RT-PCR of the TCR CDR3. TCRdb analysed the multiplex PCR reads with MiXCR anew, one entry per CDR3 protein. The repertoire includes 500,000 or so distinct CDR3 sequences, roughly 17% of them detected once, and about 16% sits in the top ten. The sample consisted of blood. Every receptor here comes from a woman between 18 and 30 years old with Graves' ophthalmopathy.

This clonotype has ten or more counts. CDR3 DNA sequence: TGTGCCAGCACTGTACCCGGGACAGGGAGACGGGCCCAGTACTTC. Translating gives CASTVPGTGRRAQYF. The chain couples TRBV28 to TRBJ2-5; 9 nucleotides line up with TRBD1. The V gene end was trimmed by 7 bases and the J gene end by 9 bases; junction bases not matched to a gene: 15. Per the germline V gene, CDR1 is MDHEN and CDR2 is SYDVKM. The CDR3 length is 15 residues.

This clonotype was seen a handful of times. This rearrangement joins TRBV5-6 to TRBJ2-1; weak D call: TRBD2 (6 bases). Germline V gene lookup returns CDR1 SGHDT and CDR2 YYEEEE. The CDR3 spans 15 residues. Trimming pared 3 bases from V and 3 bases from J, leaving 13 bases between. This CDR3 is CASSYERDFYNEQFF. The DNA for the CDR3 is TGTGCCAGCAGCTACGAGAGGGACTTCTACAATGAGCAGTTCTTC.

There are a few counts of this clonotype. This rearrangement joins TRBV7-2 to TRBJ2-1; the match to TRBD1 covers 7 bases. CDR3 length: 13 residues. J gave up 7 bases and V 3 bases, and 3 bases lay outside the gene matches. The germline CDR1 and CDR2 sequences are SGHTA and FQGNSA. The CDR3 spells CASSFRDSNEQFF. For the CDR3, the DNA is TGTGCCAGCAGCTTCCGGGACAGTAATGAGCAGTTCTTC.

This clonotype was seen ten or more times. The chain joins TRBV3-1 to TRBJ1-1; D is unresolved. The V end lost 0 bases, the J end lost 7 bases, and 6 bases lay between the germline ends. Germline V gene data show CDR1 as LGHDT and CDR2 as YNNKEL (reference sequence). There are 12 residues in the CDR3. The DNA for the CDR3 is TGTGCCAGCAGCCAAGATCCGTTTGAAGCTTTCTTT. The encoded protein is CASSQDPFEAFF.

Note on this clonotype: One end of the junction fails to match germline, which may point to a read error. The chain uses TRBV5-5 and TRBJ2-1; 11 bases align to TRBD2. The germline CDR1 and CDR2 sequences are SGHKS and YYEKEE (reference sequence). The CDR3 has 15 amino acids. The CDR3 spells CASRYSSGGYNEQSF. CDR3 DNA: TGTGCCAGCAGATACTCTAGCGGGGGGTACAATGAGCAGTCCTTC.

This sequence joins TRBV14 and TRBJ2-1, with 7 bases matching TRBD2. Germline V CDR1 and CDR2: SGHDN, FVKESK. The V segment lost 3 bases and the J segment 1 base; nucleotides outside the gene matches: 6. The CDR3 covers 16 residues. CDR3 nucleotides: TGTGCCAGCAGCCATTGGGACTATCAATCCTACAATGAGCAGTTCTTC. Translation gives CASSHWDYQSYNEQFF.

This clonotype was found many times. This chain connects TRBV28 to TRBJ2-3, with a possible D match to TRBD2 (6 bases). The length of the CDR3 is 13 residues. V lost 4 bases to trimming and J lost 4 bases, with 9 bases between them. CDR1 MDHEN and CDR2 SYDVKM come from the germline V gene. The DNA for the CDR3 is TGTGCCAGCAGTTCAAGACTAGCAGATACGCAGTATTTT. Translation: CASSSRLADTQYF.

There are many counts of this clonotype. J is TRBJ2-3 and V is TRBV20-1, with no clear D. Germline V gene lookup returns CDR1 DFQATT and CDR2 SNEGSKA (reference sequence). V dropped 6 bases and J dropped 3 bases, with 7 bases sitting between them. This CDR3 comprises 11 residues. CDR3 sequence: CSAYLTDTQYF. CDR3 coding DNA: TGCAGTGCCTATCTAACAGATACGCAGTATTTT.

This clonotype came up a few times. The chain carries TRBV7-3 and TRBJ2-3; the D is unclear. Germline V gives CDR1 SGHTA, CDR2 FQGTGA. The CDR3 covers 13 residues. V gave up 5 bases and J gave up 6 bases, with 12 bases separating them. CDR3 in amino acids: CASSPIPQDTQYF. In nucleotides, the CDR3 is TGTGCCAGCAGCCCGATCCCGCAGGATACGCAGTATTTT.

This clonotype was counted ten times or more. The chain recombines TRBV30 with TRBJ2-1; the D is unclear. The CDR3 length is 14 residues. Trimming removed 4 bases from V and 6 bases from J, with 16 bases in between. Per germline, CDR1 GTSNPN and CDR2 SVGIG (reference sequence). CDR3 in DNA: TGTGCCTGGACCTCTTGGCCGCGATTCAATGAGCAGTTCTTC. Translation gives CAWTSWPRFNEQFF.